Each of the 30 T cell receptor beta chains below was sequenced from the same sample in a study of blood T cells in healthy people across ages. Combining a sample-barcoded 5' primer with a J-beta primer mix, a second PCR ran for about 7 to 12 cycles. One entry per CDR3 protein, called by TCRdb with MiXCR from the 5' RACE reads. The data hold 850,000 to 1,000,000 distinct CDR3 sequences, with about 48% observed a single time. The sequenced sample was blood. Receptors originate from a young man in good health.

This clonotype was observed at least ten times. V gene TRBV7-2 combines with J gene TRBJ2-5, with 7 positions matching TRBD1. CDR3 length: 14 amino acids. The V and J ends lost 1 base and 3 bases, in that order; junction bases with no gene match: 2. The germline CDR1 and CDR2 sequences are SGHTA and FQGNSA. The CDR3 DNA reads TGTGCCAGCAGCTTAGTACAGGGGAAAGAGACCCAGTACTTC. Translation: CASSLVQGKETQYF.

The rearrangement uses TRBV5-6 and TRBJ2-7; D is uncertain. Between the trimmed V and J ends, which lost 4 bases and 7 bases, there was a span of 12 bases. The CDR3 contains 12 residues. Germline CDR1 is SGHDT and CDR2 is YYEEEE. For the CDR3, the DNA is TGTGCCAGCAGCCGGTCCATTGGGGAGCAGTACTTC. It is translated as CASSRSIGEQYF. The full variable domain, with the rest looked up from reference TRBV5-6 and TRBJ2-7, is DAGVTQSPTHLIKTRGQQVTLRCSPKSGHDTVSWYQQALGQGPQFIFQYYEEEERQRGNFPDRFSGHQFPNYSSELNVNALLLGDSALYLCASSRSIGEQYFGPGTRLTVT.

The genes are TRBV6-2 or TRBV6-3 and TRBJ1-2, with D possibly being TRBD1 (6 bases). Germline V gene sequence: CDR1 MNHEY, CDR2 SVGEGT. V gave up 6 bases and J gave up 6 bases, with 23 bases separating them. The CDR3 covers 16 residues. CDR3 protein: CASSHIDIPGHNGYTF. CDR3 DNA: TGTGCCAGCAGCCATATCGATATTCCGGGACATAATGGCTACACCTTC.

This chain joins TRBV15 and TRBJ2-7, with 7 bases aligning to TRBD1. The CDR3 consists of 15 residues. CDR1 and CDR2 from the germline V gene are LNHNV and YYDKDF (reference sequence). The V gene end was trimmed by 5 bases and the J gene end by 4 bases; junction bases not matched to a gene: 11. CDR3 DNA sequence: TGTGCCACCAGCCAACCTGGGACAGCGGCGTACGAGCAGTACTTC. Its protein product is CATSQPGTAAYEQYF.

The sample holds a few counts of this clonotype. This chain links TRBV11-2 with TRBJ2-7; 7 positions agree with TRBD1. V shed 2 bases, J shed 7 bases, and the junction held 11 bases outside the gene matches. CDR1 is SGHAT, CDR2 FQNNGV, per germline. CDR3 length: 15 amino acids. CDR3 nucleotide sequence: TGTGCCAGCAGCTTAATAAGGGGGCAAAGTAGGGAGCAGTACTTC. This encodes CASSLIRGQSREQYF.

This clonotype was picked up a small number of times. The genes are TRBV12-3 or TRBV12-4 and TRBJ1-1; 11 nucleotides align to TRBD1. Trimming removed 3 bases from V and 7 bases from J; junction bases left unmatched: 4. This CDR3 has 14 residues. CDR3 sequence reads: CASSFPGQGVEAFF. The CDR3 DNA reads TGTGCCAGCAGTTTCCCGGGACAGGGGGTTGAAGCTTTCTTT.

The chain carries TRBV7-9 and TRBJ2-3; D assignment may be TRBD1 or TRBD2 (6 bases each). V was pared by 2 bases and J by 2 bases, with 17 bases between. Germline loops: CDR1 SEHNR, CDR2 FQNEAQ (reference sequence). This CDR3 comprises 17 residues. The CDR3 region is CASSLPPGARNTDTQYF. The CDR3 DNA sequence: TGTGCCAGCAGCTTACCTCCGGGGGCGCGGAACACAGATACGCAGTATTTT.

As regards this clonotype: Its ends do not fully match the called genes, so a read error is possible. The CDR3, as DNA: TGTGCCGGCAGCCAAGAGCCTCTTCCCTCCTACGAGCAGTACTTC. It translates to CAGSQEPLPSYEQYF. The chain links TRBV3-1 to TRBJ2-7; D is uncertain. CDR1 is LGHDT and CDR2 is YNNKEL in the germline V gene (reference sequence). The CDR3 extends over 15 amino acids.

This clonotype came up many times. This chain uses TRBV13 with TRBJ1-1; 7 bases line up with TRBD1. The CDR3 totals 14 residues. Germline lookup yields CDR1 PRHDT and CDR2 FYEKMQ (reference sequence). J was trimmed by 4 bases and V by 6 bases; bases with no gene match: 8. The CDR3 region is CASSHTGVGTEAFF. The DNA for the CDR3 is TGTGCCAGCAGTCATACAGGGGTTGGCACTGAAGCTTTCTTT.

Regarding this clonotype: The missing conserved phenylalanine or tryptophan at the end of this CDR3 makes a read error likely. The rearrangement links TRBV29-1 to TRBJ2-7, with 10 bases that match TRBD1. The V gene's germline CDR1 is SQVTM and CDR2 ANQGSEA. After removal of 7 bases from V and 5 bases from J, the junction contained 8 bases not matched to a gene. CDR3 size: 13 residues. CDR3 region: CSALTGGPNEQYS. CDR3 in DNA: TGCAGCGCCCTGACAGGGGGCCCCAACGAGCAGTACTCC.

The chain recombines TRBV2 with TRBJ2-7; perhaps D is TRBD1 or TRBD2 (5 bases each). The CDR3 runs to 15 residues. The V gene's germline CDR1 is SNHLY and CDR2 FYNNEI. V lost 2 bases and J lost 1, with 12 bases in between. CDR3 sequence: CASSEKRDVSYEQYF. The CDR3 DNA reads TGTGCCAGCAGTGAAAAGAGGGACGTTTCCTACGAGCAGTACTTC.

This chain links TRBV6-6 with TRBJ2-5, with 12 bases fitting TRBD2. CDR3 length: 15 residues. Germline V gene data show CDR1 as MNHNY and CDR2 as SVGAGI (reference sequence). The trim removed 6 bases at V and 4 bases at J, leaving 6 bases unmatched. This CDR3 is CASRTLAGGRETQYF. CDR3 sequence (DNA): TGTGCCAGCAGGACTCTAGCGGGGGGGCGAGAGACCCAGTACTTC.

There are a few counts of this clonotype. CDR3 sequence reads: CASSQALDQNYEQYF. The DNA for the CDR3 is TGTGCCAGCAGCCAAGCCCTCGACCAAAACTACGAGCAGTACTTC. The chain employs TRBV3-1 and TRBJ2-7; D unclear. Deletions cut 1 base from V and 3 bases from J, with 13 bases between. The CDR3 is 15 residues long. Germline V CDR1 and CDR2: LGHDT, YNNKEL (reference sequence).

This chain links TRBV6-1 with TRBJ2-3, with TRBD1 identical over 7 bases. V shed 4 bases, J shed 9 bases, and the junction held 4 bases outside the gene matches. Germline CDR1 and CDR2: MNHNS and SASEGT. There are 12 residues in the CDR3. The CDR3 protein is CASSALTGTQYF. In nucleotides, the CDR3 is TGTGCCAGCAGTGCTTTGACAGGGACGCAGTATTTT.

The V and J genes are TRBV28 and TRBJ2-3; D remains ambiguous. This CDR3 is built from 12 residues. Germline-derived CDR1 and CDR2 are MDHEN and SYDVKM. Trimming took 6 bases from V and 4 from J, leaving 8 bases between them. CDR3 protein: CASRSLPDTQYF. The CDR3 coding sequence is TGTGCCAGCAGAAGTCTCCCAGATACGCAGTATTTT.

The chain is built from TRBV21-1 and TRBJ2-6. TRBV21-1 is reported as a pseudogene. The CDR3 runs to 16 residues. The CDR3 DNA follows: TGTGCCAGCAGCAAAGACGAGAGGATGGGGGCCAACGTCCTGACTTTC. Encoded protein: CASSKDERMGANVLTF.

This clonotype was recorded a few times. The chain recombines TRBV10-3 with TRBJ2-3; D might be TRBD1 (6 bases). This CDR3 has 15 amino acids. Germline lookup yields CDR1 ENHRY and CDR2 SYGVKD. V dropped 3 bases and J dropped 3 bases, with 13 bases sitting between them. DNA of the CDR3: TGTGCCATCAGTGATTCCGGGGACATAACAGATACGCAGTATTTT. It codes for CAISDSGDITDTQYF.

This chain joins TRBV2 and TRBJ2-1; 7 bases line up with TRBD1. V was clipped by 1 base and J by 6 bases; unmatched bases: 3. Germline V gene data show CDR1 as SNHLY and CDR2 as FYNNEI. The CDR3 loop spans 14 amino acids. This chain's CDR3 is CASSEGTGINEQFF. CDR3 coding DNA: TGTGCCAGCAGTGAAGGGACAGGCATCAATGAGCAGTTCTTC.

About this clonotype: Compared with germline, one end of the junction differs, possibly owing to a read error. This chain joins TRBV6-1 and TRBJ1-5; tentative D call: TRBD1 (5 bases). Germline loops: CDR1 MNHNS, CDR2 SASEGT. The CDR3 has 14 residues. The chain's CDR3 is CASSGGTANQTQHF. The CDR3, as DNA: TGTGCCAGCAGTGGGGGGACGGCGAATCAGACCCAGCATTTT.

V is TRBV5-4 and J is TRBJ2-4; no definite D call. In germline, CDR1 is SGHNT, CDR2 YYREEE (reference sequence). The length of the CDR3 is 14 residues. Trimming pared 7 bases from V and 1 base from J, leaving 12 bases between. The CDR3, as DNA: TGTGCCAGCCAAGCGCATAGCGCCAAAAACATTCAGTACTTC. Translation gives CASQAHSAKNIQYF.

CDR3 sequence (DNA): TGTGCCAGCAGCCAAGTCCCAGCGCGGAGGGAAAATGAGCAGTTCTTC. It encodes CASSQVPARRENEQFF. The chain links TRBV3-1 to TRBJ2-1; D might be TRBD2 (6 bases). Germline V lookup: CDR1 LGHDT, CDR2 YNNKEL (reference sequence). The germline V and J ends were trimmed by 1 base and 7 bases, with 17 bases remaining between them. The length of the CDR3 is 16 residues.

This clonotype was observed a few times. CDR3: CSAREGPINEQFF. CDR3 nucleotide sequence: TGCAGTGCTAGAGAGGGGCCGATAAATGAGCAGTTCTTC. The chain combines TRBV20-1 with TRBJ2-1, with D tentatively TRBD1 (5 bases). Per the germline V gene, CDR1 is DFQATT and CDR2 is SNEGSKA (reference sequence). CDR3 length: 13 residues. The V end was cut by 0 bases, the J end by 7 bases, with 10 bases between.

This chain joins TRBV27 and TRBJ2-1, with TRBD2 matching over 9 bases. This CDR3 comprises 16 residues. The V gene's germline CDR1 is MNHEY and CDR2 SMNVEV (reference sequence). J lost 7 bases, V lost 2 bases, and 9 bases had no gene match. In DNA, the CDR3 is TGTGCCAGCAGTTTAGTTGGCGGGGGGGCCCGGAATGAGCAGTTCTTC. It translates to CASSLVGGGARNEQFF.

This clonotype appeared a single time. V is TRBV6-6 and J is TRBJ1-4; a weak D match, TRBD1 (5 bases). The CDR3 length is 13 residues. CDR1 MNHNY and CDR2 SVGAGI come from the germline V gene (reference sequence). The V end was cut by 8 bases, the J end by 7 bases, with 14 bases between. CDR3 in DNA: TGTGCCAGCGGGTTCGGACAAACTGAAAAACTGTTTTTT. Its protein product is CASGFGQTEKLFF.

The J gene is TRBJ1-5, the V gene TRBV12-3 or TRBV12-4, with D unresolved. The CDR3 has 14 residues. Trimming shortened V by 0 bases and J by 3 bases, and 6 bases separated the two germline ends. The CDR3 here is CASSLASFNQPQHF. CDR3 nucleotide sequence: TGTGCCAGCAGTTTAGCTTCCTTCAATCAGCCCCAGCATTTT.

Regarding this clonotype: A much more abundant neighbour one base away suggests this may be a read error. The chain uses TRBV10-3 and TRBJ2-5, with 8 bases identical to TRBD2. The CDR3 totals 14 residues. Germline CDR1 and CDR2: ENHRY and SYGVKD. With V trimmed by 2 bases and J by 11 bases, 10 bases remained unmatched. The CDR3 loop reads CAISERGGQNEQYF. In DNA form, the CDR3 reads TGTGCCATCAGTGAGCGGGGGGGCCAAAATGAGCAGTACTTC.

The chain uses TRBV7-2 and TRBJ2-5; weak D call: TRBD1 (5 bases). The V gene's germline CDR1 is SGHTA and CDR2 FQGNSA. V gave up 1 base and J gave up 11 bases, with 23 bases separating them. The CDR3 runs 16 residues. CDR3 region: CASSLVVAGRYNEQYF. The CDR3 DNA reads TGTGCCAGCAGCTTAGTAGTGGCAGGGCGGTACAATGAGCAGTACTTC.

The chain has TRBV29-1 and TRBJ2-5; TRBD1 aligns across 7 bases. This CDR3 has 13 amino acids. Trimming removed 2 bases from V and 5 bases from J; junction bases left unmatched: 5. CDR1 is SQVTM and CDR2 is ANQGSEA in the germline V gene. The CDR3 sequence: CSVEFGRGETQYF. CDR3 DNA sequence: TGCAGCGTTGAATTTGGCAGGGGGGAGACCCAGTACTTC.

There are many counts of this clonotype. This rearrangement joins TRBV20-1 to TRBJ2-7; D is unresolved. The V end lost 6 bases, the J end lost 4 bases, and 10 bases lay between the germline ends. Germline V gene data show CDR1 as DFQATT and CDR2 as SNEGSKA (reference sequence). The CDR3 is made up of 11 amino acids. CDR3 region: CSAGPEYEQYF. DNA of the CDR3: TGCAGTGCCGGACCGGAATACGAGCAGTACTTC.

The genes are TRBV6-2 or TRBV6-3 and TRBJ2-6; 9 bases map to TRBD1. After removal of 4 bases from V and 0 bases from J, the junction contained 13 bases not matched to a gene. From germline, CDR1 is MNHEY and CDR2 SVGEGT. CDR3 length: 20 residues. For the CDR3, the DNA is TGTGCCAGCAGTTTGCTGTTGGCGGGACAGGGAAGCTCTGGGGCCAACGTCCTGACTTTC. The encoded protein is CASSLLLAGQGSSGANVLTF.